This entry is about one TCR beta chain. The antigen is not known. These data originate in a study of CD8+CD57+ T cells in acquired aplastic anemia. About the study: Sorting CD4+ and CD8+ cells gave DNA averaging about 3.3 ug.

Study-level results: CD8+ Simpson's diversity did not differ significantly between patients and controls. The same twenty-nine CD8+ CDR3 sequences occurred in patients and in controls.

TCR beta VDJ and CDR3 profiling used genomic DNA as template. TCRdb reanalysed the reads using MiXCR and keeps one entry per CDR3 protein. This repertoire shows 150,000 to 200,000 distinct CDR3 sequences, over 60% found once; its top ten account for about 43%. In germline, CDR1 is SEHNR, CDR2 FQNEAQ (reference sequence). The CDR3 covers 14 residues. V was pared by 5 bases and J by 4 bases, with 15 bases between. Sequenced: sorted CD4+, CD8+, or CD8+CD57+ T cells (not recorded which) from PBMCs. This rearrangement joins TRBV7-9 to TRBJ2-7; D not resolved. This receptor was obtained from a human donor with severe aplastic anemia or a healthy control (not recorded which). The CDR3 loop reads CASSRPEGLYEQYF. CDR3 sequence (DNA): TGTGCCAGCAGCCGCCCAGAAGGGTTATACGAGCAGTACTTC.